The 14 T cell receptor beta chains presented below share a single source sample, sequenced in a study of cytomegalovirus exposure and HLA in healthy donors. The primer mix had 60 Vbeta and 13 Jbeta primers. Repertoires were generated with immunoSEQ multiplex PCR, while TCRdb's copy carries only in-frame clones and drops some. The sample records about 200,000 clones, about 70% being singletons. The sequencing input was PBMCs. These receptor sequences come from a woman in her twenties or thirties in good health and CMV-seronegative.

This clone was recorded a few times. The rearrangement uses TRBV9 and TRBJ2-7, with 13 bases matching TRBD2. This CDR3 comprises 14 residues. With 4 bases clipped from V and 5 bases from J, the junction kept 3 bases outside the gene matches. Germline loops: CDR1 SGDLS, CDR2 YYNGEE. As DNA, the CDR3 is TGTGCCAGCAGCAAGGGACTAGCGGGACACGAGCAGTACTTC. Translation gives CASSKGLAGHEQYF.

The chain couples TRBV7-2 to TRBJ1-3; D is undetermined. Looked up from germline, CDR1 is SGHTA and CDR2 is FQGNSA. V was pared by 5 bases and J by 2 bases, with 10 bases between. CDR3 length equals 14 residues. The CDR3 bases are TGTGCCAGCAGCCCACTCTCCACTGGAAACACCATATATTTT. Amino acids: CASSPLSTGNTIYF.

The genes are TRBV7-3 and TRBJ2-1, with 9 bases identical to TRBD2. The germline CDR1 and CDR2 sequences are SGHTA and FQGTGA. The CDR3 is 15 residues long. V was clipped by 4 bases and J by 3 bases; unmatched bases: 4. The CDR3 protein is CASSSQRGVYNEQFF. The CDR3 nucleotides read TGTGCCAGCAGCTCCCAGCGGGGGGTCTACAATGAGCAGTTCTTC. Full variable domain (rest looked up from reference TRBV7-3 and TRBJ2-1): GAGVSQTPSNKVTEKGKYVELRCDPISGHTALYWYRQSLGQGPEFLIYFQGTGAADDSGLPNDRFFAVRPEGSVSTLKIQRTERGDSAVYLCASSSQRGVYNEQFFGPGTRLTVL.

The chain carries TRBV19 and TRBJ1-1; 8 bases align to TRBD1. Germline CDR1 is LNHDA and CDR2 is SQIVND (reference sequence). V gave up 5 bases and J gave up 4 bases; unmatched junction bases: 6. This CDR3 has 14 residues. Written as DNA, the CDR3 is TGTGCCAGTAGTTCCAGGGGGCTCGGCACTGAAGCTTTCTTT. Translating gives CASSSRGLGTEAFF.

This chain uses TRBV5-1 with TRBJ1-4, with TRBD1 as a possible D gene (5 bases). CDR3 size: 14 residues. The ends were cut back, 5 bases at V and 2 bases at J, with 10 bases in the middle. Germline V gives CDR1 SGHRS, CDR2 YFSETQ. The CDR3 coding sequence is TGCGCCAGCAGGGGAAGGGGTACTAATGAAAAACTGTTTTTT. Protein sequence: CASRGRGTNEKLFF.

V usage is TRBV7-2 and J usage is TRBJ1-6; TRBD1 matches at 7 bases. Germline V lookup: CDR1 SGHTA, CDR2 FQGNSA. The CDR3 sequence is 19 residues long. With 5 bases clipped from V and 0 bases from J, the junction kept 13 bases outside the gene matches. CDR3: CASSPGQSIGYSYNSPLHF. CDR3 DNA sequence: TGTGCCAGCAGCCCGGGACAGTCTATAGGGTACTCCTATAATTCACCCCTCCACTTT.

V is TRBV29-1 and J is TRBJ1-2; TRBD1 aligns across 7 bases. V shed 4 bases, J shed 5 bases, and the junction held 7 bases outside the gene matches. Per germline, CDR1 SQVTM and CDR2 ANQGSEA. This CDR3 has 13 amino acids. CDR3 bases: TGCAGCGTTGCCCTACAGGGGTTTTATGGCTACACCTTC. Its translation is CSVALQGFYGYTF.

V gene TRBV15 combines with J gene TRBJ2-5; D ambiguous. The CDR3 runs to 15 residues. Trimming shortened V by 0 bases and J by 2 bases, and 10 bases separated the two germline ends. CDR1 LNHNV and CDR2 YYDKDF come from the germline V gene (reference sequence). CDR3 sequence: CATSRDGLAQETQYF. As DNA, the CDR3 is TGTGCCACCAGCAGAGATGGTCTGGCTCAAGAGACCCAGTACTTC.

The table lists this clone with a count of one. Here the CDR3 DNA reads TGTGCCACCAGCAGATGGGACAGTGCCTCCTACAATGAGCAGTTCTTC. Translating gives CATSRWDSASYNEQFF. The gene calls are TRBV15 and TRBJ2-1; TRBD1 aligns across 7 bases. CDR3 length: 16 amino acids. Per germline, CDR1 LNHNV and CDR2 YYDKDF (reference sequence). The trim removed 2 bases at V and 0 bases at J, leaving 4 bases unmatched.

Points on this clone: The same CDR3 arises from other DNA sequences in this sample as well. The chain carries TRBV7-9 and TRBJ1-1, with TRBD1 identical over 9 bases. Germline values: CDR1 SEHNR, CDR2 FQNEAQ (reference sequence). V shed 5 bases, J shed 1 base, and the junction held 5 bases outside the gene matches. The CDR3 has 15 amino acids. The CDR3 region has the DNA TGTGCCAGCAGCCCAGGGACAGGGCGGAACACTGAAGCTTTCTTT. Its protein product is CASSPGTGRNTEAFF.

This clone was counted between two and nine times. This chain connects TRBV4-1 to TRBJ2-3, with a tentative D call TRBD2 (6 bases). The CDR3 has 17 residues. From germline, CDR1 is MGHRA and CDR2 YSYEKL. V lost 4 bases to trimming and J lost 3 bases, with 20 bases between them. The CDR3 nucleotides are TGCGCCAGCAGCCCTCACTCGTGGACGGGAGAAACAGATACGCAGTATTTT. Translation gives CASSPHSWTGETDTQYF.

The chain carries TRBV7-9 and TRBJ2-3; TRBD2 agrees at 9 bases. Germline V gene lookup returns CDR1 SEHNR and CDR2 FQNEAQ (reference sequence). This CDR3 has 17 amino acids. The trim removed 0 bases at V and 2 bases at J, leaving 6 bases unmatched. The CDR3 DNA sequence: TGTGCCAGCAGCTTAGCTTCAGCGGGGGGACCCACAGATACGCAGTATTTT. It specifies CASSLASAGGPTDTQYF.

V is TRBV4-3 and J is TRBJ1-1; 7 bases align to TRBD1. This CDR3 has 18 amino acids. J was trimmed by 0 bases and V by 0 bases; bases with no gene match: 10. Germline lookup yields CDR1 LGHNA and CDR2 YSLEER. The CDR3 nucleotides are TGCGCCAGCAGCCAAGATAGGGGGCAGGGCCCCATGAACACTGAAGCTTTCTTT. Translation gives CASSQDRGQGPMNTEAFF.

The chain has TRBV29-1 and TRBJ2-1; 11 bases fit TRBD2. CDR1 is SQVTM and CDR2 is ANQGSEA in the germline V gene. This CDR3 contains 12 residues. V was pared by 8 bases and J by 8 bases, with 5 bases of the junction left unmatched. DNA of the CDR3: TGCAGCTTCCTAGCGGGAGGCGATGAGCAGTTCTTC. Its translation is CSFLAGGDEQFF.